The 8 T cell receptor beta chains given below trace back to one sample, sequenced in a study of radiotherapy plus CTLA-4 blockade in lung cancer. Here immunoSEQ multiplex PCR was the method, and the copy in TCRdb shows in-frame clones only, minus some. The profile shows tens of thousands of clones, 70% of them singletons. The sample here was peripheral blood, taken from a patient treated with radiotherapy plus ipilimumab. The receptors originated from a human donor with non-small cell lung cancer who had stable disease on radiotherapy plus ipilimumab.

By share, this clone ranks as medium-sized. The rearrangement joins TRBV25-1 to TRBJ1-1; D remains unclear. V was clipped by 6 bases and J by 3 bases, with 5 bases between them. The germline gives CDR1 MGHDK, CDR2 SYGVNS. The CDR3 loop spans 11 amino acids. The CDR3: CASREDTEAFF. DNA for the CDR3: TGTGCCAGCAGGGAGGACACTGAAGCTTTCTTT.

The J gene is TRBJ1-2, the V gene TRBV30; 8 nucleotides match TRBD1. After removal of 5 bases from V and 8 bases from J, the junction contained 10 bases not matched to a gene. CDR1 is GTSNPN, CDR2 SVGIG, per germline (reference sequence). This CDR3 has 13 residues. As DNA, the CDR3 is TGTGCCTGGTCCCGGGACAGGCCTATCGGCTACACCTTC. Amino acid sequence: CAWSRDRPIGYTF.

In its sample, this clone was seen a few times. Here the CDR3 reads CASSYFFGTDTGELFF. For the CDR3, the DNA is TGTGCCAGCAGCTACTTTTTTGGGACGGACACCGGGGAGCTGTTTTTT. The chain recombines TRBV11-3 with TRBJ2-2, with D perhaps matching TRBD1 or TRBD2 (5 bases each). Looked up from germline, CDR1 is SGHNT and CDR2 is YENEEA. Trimming pared 4 bases from V and 3 bases from J, leaving 15 bases between. The CDR3 runs 16 residues.

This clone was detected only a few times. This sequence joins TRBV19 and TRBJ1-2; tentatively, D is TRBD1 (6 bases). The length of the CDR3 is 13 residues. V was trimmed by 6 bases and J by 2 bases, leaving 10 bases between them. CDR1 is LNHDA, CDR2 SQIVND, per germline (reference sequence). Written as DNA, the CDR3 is TGTGCCAGTAGCCAAACAGGGAACTATGGCTACACCTTC. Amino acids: CASSQTGNYGYTF.

The CDR3 region is CASSPGLAGGQTGELFF. The CDR3 DNA reads as TGCGCCAGCAGCCCGGGACTAGCGGGAGGGCAGACCGGGGAGCTGTTTTTT. The chain recombines TRBV5-1 with TRBJ2-2; 16 bases are shared with TRBD2. In germline, CDR1 is SGHRS, CDR2 YFSETQ. V lost 4 bases and J lost 5; bases outside the gene matches: 5. The CDR3 length is 17 residues.

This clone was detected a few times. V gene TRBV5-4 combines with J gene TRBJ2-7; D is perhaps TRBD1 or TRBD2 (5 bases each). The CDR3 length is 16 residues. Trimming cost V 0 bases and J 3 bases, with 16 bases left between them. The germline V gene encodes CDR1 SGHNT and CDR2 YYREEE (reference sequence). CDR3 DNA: TGTGCCAGCAGCTTGGCTGCCGGGGCCGCCGGCTACGAGCAGTACTTC. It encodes CASSLAAGAAGYEQYF.

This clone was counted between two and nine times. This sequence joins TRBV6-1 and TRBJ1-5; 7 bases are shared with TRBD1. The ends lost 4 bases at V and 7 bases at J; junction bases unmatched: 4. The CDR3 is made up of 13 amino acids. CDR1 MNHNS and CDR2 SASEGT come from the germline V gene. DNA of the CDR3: TGTGCCAGCAGTGCCGCAGGGGGACAGCCCCAGCATTTT. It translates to CASSAAGGQPQHF.

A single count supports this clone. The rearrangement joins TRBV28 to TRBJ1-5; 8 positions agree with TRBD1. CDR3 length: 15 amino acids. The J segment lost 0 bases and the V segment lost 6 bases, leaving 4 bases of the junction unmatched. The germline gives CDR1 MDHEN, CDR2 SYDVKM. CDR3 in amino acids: CASRTGQGSNQPQHF. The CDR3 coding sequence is TGTGCCAGCAGAACCGGACAGGGTAGCAATCAGCCCCAGCATTTT.